Listed below are T cell receptor beta chains from one sample, sequenced in a study of CD8 T cells in ankylosing spondylitis. Via MiXCR, TCRdb re-called the 5' RACE reads, giving one row per CDR3 protein. The table includes about 170,000 distinct CDR3 sequences, around 16% detected once. Source material: blood, either unsorted or a sorted T cell fraction (not recorded which). The source of these receptors is a male donor with ankylosing spondylitis or in good health (not recorded which). Both conserved end residues are part of each CDR3.

len | v_gene | CDR3aa
17 | TRBV29-1 | CSVEKVWGQGAGNEQFF
12 | TRBV5-1 | CASSPGTDEAFF
14 | TRBV6-1 | CASTITGGVYEQYF
13 | TRBV12-5 | CASVASGSGELFF
15 | TRBV18 | CASSPGAPGLREQYF
16 | TRBV28 | CASSTGTSGYTDTQYF
15 | TRBV2 | CASSAQGVYNQPQHF
18 | TRBV6-5 | CASSYRAVRGASTDTQYF
13 | TRBV27 | CASRPDINYGYTF
15 | TRBV5-1 | CASSLNRMEAGELFF
15 | TRBV28 | CASSQLAGNQETQYF
12 | TRBV12-3/TRBV12-4 | CASRLYTGELFF
13 | TRBV20-1 | CSARGGTEYEQYF
12 | TRBV7-2 | CASSLVLYEQYF
15 | TRBV4-1 | CASSQGNRVLDEQYF
10 | TRBV28 | CASGEDTIYF
14 | TRBV18 | CASSQDATNEKLFF
16 | TRBV14 | CASSQPRRSLYNEQFF
11 | TRBV5-1 | CASSPDGELFF
14 | TRBV25-1 | CASQIQGSGYEQYF
14 | TRBV24-1 | CATSDYMAVAGYTF
13 | TRBV12-3/TRBV12-4 | CASTPYRDQPQHF
15 | TRBV25-1 | CASSDPAVPTDTQYF
15 | TRBV5-1 | CASSRGLADQETQYF